The 22 T cell receptor beta chains presented below share a single source sample, sequenced in a study of blood T cell repertoires in COVID-19. Libraries were prepared by immunoSEQ multiplex PCR; TCRdb keeps only in-frame clonotypes and omits some of them. The sample includes 250,000 or so clones, about 88% of them seen just once. The source material was PBMCs or T cells enriched from blood (not recorded which). The receptors here all came from a woman between 50 and 59 years old who had been exposed to COVID-19.

This clone was seen only once. The rearrangement uses TRBV6-5 and TRBJ1-1; D gene ambiguous. This CDR3 is built from 11 residues. Germline V gives CDR1 MNHEY, CDR2 SVGAGI. V was clipped by 10 bases and J by 7 bases, with 13 bases between them. CDR3 loop: CATLAGVEAFF. The CDR3 bases are TGTGCCACCCTCGCGGGCGTTGAAGCTTTCTTT.

The V gene is TRBV3-1 (or the pseudogene TRBV3-2), the J gene TRBJ2-7; D gene ambiguous. The CDR3 extends over 14 amino acids. Trimming removed 4 bases at V and 7 bases at J, with 17 bases between. Germline V gene lookup returns CDR1 LGHDT and CDR2 YNNKEL (reference sequence). DNA of the CDR3: TGTGCCAGCAGCCCCTCGTGGCCCCCTAGGGAGCAGTACTTC. Encoded protein: CASSPSWPPREQYF.

The rearrangement links TRBV7-9 to TRBJ2-7; D remains unclear. The ends were cut back, 4 bases at V and 2 bases at J, with 6 bases in the middle. The CDR3 consists of 12 residues. CDR1 SEHNR and CDR2 FQNEAQ come from the germline V gene (reference sequence). The CDR3 nucleotides are TGTGCCAGCAGCTCCCCTACCTACGAGCAGTACTTC. Protein product: CASSSPTYEQYF.

The chain uses TRBV5-4 and TRBJ1-1; no clear D gene. Per germline, CDR1 SGHNT and CDR2 YYREEE (reference sequence). V dropped 2 bases and J dropped 1 base, with 9 bases sitting between them. This CDR3 comprises 14 residues. CDR3 in amino acids: CASSFVTRNTEAFF. The CDR3 coding sequence is TGTGCCAGCAGCTTCGTAACGCGGAACACTGAAGCTTTCTTT.

This clone was seen a single time. V usage is TRBV2 and J usage is TRBJ1-1; 10 bases are shared with TRBD1. V was clipped by 5 bases and J by 2 bases; unmatched bases: 5. The CDR3 runs to 15 residues. CDR1 and CDR2 (germline): SNHLY, FYNNEI. The CDR3 DNA reads TGTGCCAGCAGTTCTAGGACAGGGGGAAACACTGAAGCTTTCTTT. Translation: CASSSRTGGNTEAFF.

This clone was counted a few times. The chain joins TRBV24-1 to TRBJ2-1; 7 nucleotides match TRBD1. The V gene end was trimmed by 4 bases and the J gene end by 8 bases; junction bases not matched to a gene: 10. Germline assignment: CDR1 KGHDR and CDR2 SFDVKD. The CDR3 has 15 amino acids. CDR3 region: CATSDHRGISDEQFF. CDR3 coding DNA: TGTGCCACCAGTGACCACAGGGGTATCTCCGATGAGCAGTTCTTC.

CDR3: CASSLGLRGYTF. The CDR3 DNA is TGCGCCAGCAGTCTTGGGCTTCGGGGCTACACCTTC. The genes are TRBV10-2 and TRBJ1-2; D remains unclear. The CDR3 loop spans 12 amino acids. The germline V and J ends were trimmed by 5 bases and 8 bases, with 12 bases remaining between them. Germline CDR1 WSHSY, CDR2 SAAADI.

The V and J genes are TRBV7-2 and TRBJ1-2, with 7 bases that match TRBD1. The CDR3 has 14 residues. In germline, CDR1 is SGHTA, CDR2 FQGNSA. Trimming took 5 bases from V and 5 from J; bases not matched to a gene: 8. CDR3 protein: CASSDLGQRYGYTF. In DNA, the CDR3 is TGTGCCAGCAGCGATTTGGGACAGCGGTATGGCTACACCTTC.

The rearrangement uses TRBV10-2 and TRBJ2-5; D unresolved. Germline V gene lookup returns CDR1 WSHSY and CDR2 SAAADI. The V and J ends lost 4 bases and 5 bases respectively, with 11 bases between them. This CDR3 contains 13 residues. For the CDR3, the DNA is TGCGCCAGCAGTGGGAGTAGTATCGAGACCCAGTACTTC. It encodes CASSGSSIETQYF.

The chain employs TRBV25-1 and TRBJ1-1; D remains ambiguous. The length of the CDR3 is 14 residues. Deletions cut 4 bases from V and 4 bases from J, with 13 bases between. In germline, CDR1 is MGHDK, CDR2 SYGVNS. The CDR3 spells CASSATDIPTEAFF. The CDR3 DNA is TGTGCCAGCAGTGCAACAGACATTCCCACTGAAGCTTTCTTT.

The genes are TRBV27 and TRBJ1-3, with 9 bases identical to TRBD1. The germline V gene encodes CDR1 MNHEY and CDR2 SMNVEV (reference sequence). After removal of 5 bases from V and 0 bases from J, the junction contained 5 bases not matched to a gene. CDR3 length equals 16 residues. This CDR3 is CASSRDRASSGNTIYF. In nucleotides, the CDR3 is TGTGCCAGCAGTAGGGACAGGGCTTCCTCTGGAAACACCATATATTTT.

V and J are TRBV9 and TRBJ1-6; TRBD1 aligns across 9 bases. The CDR3 sequence is 15 residues long. Germline CDR1 and CDR2: SGDLS and YYNGEE. V lost 0 bases and J lost 7; bases outside the gene matches: 2. The CDR3 protein is CASSVEGTGNSPLHF. The CDR3 coding sequence is TGTGCCAGCAGCGTAGAGGGGACAGGGAATTCACCCCTCCACTTT.

The rearrangement joins TRBV12-3 or TRBV12-4 to TRBJ1-5; tentatively, D is TRBD1 (6 bases). The CDR3 is made up of 13 amino acids. V lost 7 bases to trimming and J lost 7 bases, with 14 bases between them. In DNA form, the CDR3 reads TGTGCCAGCACCCCTCACAGGGACCAGCCCCAGCATTTT. It translates to CASTPHRDQPQHF.

The chain has TRBV10-3 and TRBJ1-2; 7 bases are a match to TRBD1. Germline V lookup: CDR1 ENHRY, CDR2 SYGVKD. The V and J ends lost 5 bases and 3 bases, in that order; junction bases with no gene match: 3. CDR3 length equals 13 residues. The CDR3 bases are TGTGCCATCAGTACTACAGGGGACTATGGCTACACCTTC. This translates into CAISTTGDYGYTF.

CDR3 protein: CASSPRTATGNTIYF. In DNA form, the CDR3 reads TGTGCCAGCTCACCAAGAACTGCCACTGGAAACACCATATATTTT. J is TRBJ1-3 and V is TRBV18; no firm D call. The CDR3 consists of 15 residues. Trimming cost V 2 bases and J 2 bases, with 10 bases left between them. CDR1 is KGHSH and CDR2 is LQKENI in the germline V gene.

The chain joins TRBV2 to TRBJ1-1, with no clear D. The germline V gene encodes CDR1 SNHLY and CDR2 FYNNEI. This CDR3 spans 12 amino acids. V gave up 2 bases and J gave up 10 bases, with 11 bases separating them. The CDR3 reads CASSESRLVAFF. The CDR3, as DNA: TGTGCCAGCAGTGAATCGCGACTAGTAGCTTTCTTT.

This chain links TRBV7-9 with TRBJ2-7, with a possible D match to TRBD2 (7 bases). Trimming shortened V by 4 bases and J by 4 bases, and 17 bases separated the two germline ends. This CDR3 is 15 amino acids long. CDR1 SEHNR and CDR2 FQNEAQ come from the germline V gene (reference sequence). As DNA, the CDR3 is TGTGCCAGCAGCTCCCCGGGGAGGGGGACGTACGAGCAGTACTTC. It translates to CASSSPGRGTYEQYF.

The gene calls are TRBV25-1 and TRBJ1-4, with TRBD1 matching over 8 bases. Unmatched junction bases numbered 6, after V lost 4 bases and J lost 8 bases. Germline CDR1 and CDR2: MGHDK and SYGVNS. The CDR3 length is 14 residues. CDR3 DNA sequence: TGTGCCAGCAGTGGACGGGACAGGTTAGAAAAACTGTTTTTT. This gives the protein CASSGRDRLEKLFF.

The chain links TRBV19 to TRBJ1-6, with 7 positions matching TRBD1. The CDR3 is 14 amino acids. CDR1 and CDR2 (germline): LNHDA, SQIVND (reference sequence). Losses at the gene ends were 7 bases for V and 7 bases for J; bases not matched to a gene: 7. The CDR3: CASKLPGQNSPLHF. The CDR3 DNA sequence: TGTGCCAGTAAACTTCCGGGACAGAATTCACCCCTCCACTTT. Drawing the rest from reference TRBV19 and TRBJ1-6, the complete variable domain is DGGITQSPKYLFRKEGQNVTLSCEQNLNHDAMYWYRQDPGQGLRLIYYSQIVNDFQKGDIAEGYSVSREKKESFPLTVTSAQKNPTAFYLCASKLPGQNSPLHFGNGTRLTVT.

The rearrangement links TRBV19 to TRBJ2-6; D is perhaps TRBD1 (5 bases). Per the germline V gene, CDR1 is LNHDA and CDR2 is SQIVND (reference sequence). This CDR3 has 15 amino acids. Trimming took 6 bases from V and 1 from J, leaving 10 bases between them. The CDR3: CASSLQGSGANVLTF. In DNA form, the CDR3 reads TGTGCCAGTAGCCTTCAGGGTTCTGGGGCCAACGTCCTGACTTTC.

The chain carries TRBV19 and TRBJ1-1; 8 bases are shared with TRBD1. CDR1 and CDR2 from the germline V gene are LNHDA and SQIVND (reference sequence). Unmatched junction bases numbered 4, after V lost 3 bases and J lost 4 bases. The CDR3 length is 14 residues. DNA for the CDR3: TGTGCCAGTAGTATCAGAGACAGGGGCACTGAAGCTTTCTTT. Translated: CASSIRDRGTEAFF.

The chain has TRBV6-5 and TRBJ1-4, with D possibly matching TRBD1 (6 bases). The CDR3 runs to 14 residues. Trimming took 4 bases from V and 7 from J, leaving 13 bases between them. Germline V gene data show CDR1 as MNHEY and CDR2 as SVGAGI. CDR3 amino acids: CASSFRGGFEKLFF. CDR3 bases: TGTGCCAGCAGTTTCAGGGGAGGGTTTGAAAAACTGTTTTTT.